A single sample is the source of the 31 T cell receptor beta chains below, sequenced in a study of T cells after yellow fever vaccination. TCRdb reanalysed the 5' RACE reads using MiXCR and keeps one entry per CDR3 protein. The data contain hundreds of thousands of distinct CDR3 sequences, roughly 13% of them singletons. The starting material was PBMCs, obtained on the day of the yellow fever booster vaccination. Receptors originate from a man aged 30-40 years who received the YFV17D yellow fever vaccine.

The genes are TRBV27 and TRBJ2-7, with 7 bases fitting TRBD1. V was pared by 4 bases and J by 2 bases, with 8 bases of the junction left unmatched. CDR1 and CDR2 from the germline V gene are MNHEY and SMNVEV (reference sequence). The CDR3 runs 15 residues. The DNA of the CDR3 is TGTGCCAGCAGTTCATCTTCGACAGGGCCCTACGAGCAGTACTTC. Amino acids: CASSSSSTGPYEQYF.

CDR3 residues: CASMGQGTGTGELFF. In nucleotides, the CDR3 is TGTGCCAGCATGGGGCAGGGTACCGGCACCGGGGAGCTGTTTTTT. This chain joins TRBV2 and TRBJ2-2; TRBD1 might be the D (5 bases). The length of the CDR3 is 15 residues. The germline V gene encodes CDR1 SNHLY and CDR2 FYNNEI. The V end was cut by 7 bases, the J end by 4 bases, with 16 bases between.

V is TRBV25-1 and J is TRBJ2-1, with 12 bases matching TRBD2. V trimming: 8 bases; J trimming: 5 bases; junction bases outside the gene matches: 10. The CDR3 sequence is 16 residues long. The germline V gene has CDR1 MGHDK and CDR2 SYGVNS. This CDR3 reads CASDLGRTSGDNEQFF. CDR3 bases: TGTGCCAGCGACCTGGGCCGGACTAGCGGGGACAATGAGCAGTTCTTC.

There are a few counts of this clonotype. The rearrangement joins TRBV19 to TRBJ2-3; D is perhaps TRBD2 (7 bases). The CDR3 extends over 15 amino acids. In germline, CDR1 is LNHDA, CDR2 SQIVND (reference sequence). Trimming shortened V by 5 bases and J by 0 bases, and 12 bases separated the two germline ends. CDR3 in DNA: TGTGCCAGTAGTGTCCGGGGGGCCAGCACAGATACGCAGTATTTT. Translated: CASSVRGASTDTQYF.

The chain has TRBV6-5 and TRBJ2-2; D gene unclear. This CDR3 contains 16 residues. In germline, CDR1 is MNHEY, CDR2 SVGAGI. V lost 0 bases, J lost 1 base, and 9 bases lay in between. The CDR3 sequence: CASSYSRTVNTGELFF. The CDR3 nucleotides are TGTGCCAGCAGTTACTCGAGGACGGTGAACACCGGGGAGCTGTTTTTT.

This chain connects TRBV7-8 to TRBJ2-2; 11 bases align to TRBD2. V was clipped by 8 bases and J by 4 bases; unmatched bases: 15. This CDR3 comprises 18 residues. Germline V gives CDR1 SGHVS, CDR2 FQNEAQ. CDR3 protein: CASCSAGLAGGRTGELFF. DNA of the CDR3: TGTGCCAGCTGCTCCGCGGGTCTAGCGGGAGGACGCACCGGGGAGCTGTTTTTT.

This CDR3 is CSVGPTGISIQYF. As DNA, the CDR3 is TGCAGCGTTGGCCCTACAGGGATAAGCATTCAGTACTTC. The chain uses TRBV29-1 and TRBJ2-4, with a tentative D call TRBD1 (6 bases). Germline V gives CDR1 SQVTM, CDR2 ANQGSEA. The CDR3 has 13 residues. V lost 4 bases, J lost 9 bases, and 16 bases lay in between.

The chain links TRBV10-3 to TRBJ2-7; TRBD2 aligns across 8 bases. Trimming removed 10 bases from V and 3 bases from J; junction bases left unmatched: 8. CDR3 length: 13 residues. The germline V gene has CDR1 ENHRY and CDR2 SYGVKD. CDR3 DNA: TGTGCCACCGGGGGGGGCGAAGGCTACGAGCAGTACTTC. Amino acid sequence: CATGGGEGYEQYF.

CDR3 amino acids: CSASLGPGNQPQHF. DNA for the CDR3: TGCAGTGCTAGTCTCGGTCCAGGCAATCAGCCCCAGCATTTT. The rearrangement joins TRBV20-1 to TRBJ1-5; D unclear. The germline V gene has CDR1 DFQATT and CDR2 SNEGSKA (reference sequence). Trimming removed 3 bases from V and 2 bases from J, with 11 bases in between. This CDR3 region has 14 residues.

This sequence joins TRBV19 and TRBJ1-5, with D maybe TRBD1 (6 bases). Germline assignment: CDR1 LNHDA and CDR2 SQIVND (reference sequence). The CDR3 spans 14 residues. The V end lost 6 bases, the J end lost 3 bases, and 12 bases lay between the germline ends. The CDR3 region is CASRSQGFNQPQHF. CDR3 DNA sequence: TGTGCCAGTAGATCACAGGGATTCAATCAGCCCCAGCATTTT.

This clonotype has ten or more counts. The rearrangement uses TRBV3-1 and TRBJ2-7; D tentatively reads TRBD1 or TRBD2 (5 bases each). The germline V and J ends were trimmed by 4 bases and 8 bases, with 12 bases remaining between them. Germline CDR1 reads LGHDT; CDR2 reads YNNKEL (reference sequence). The CDR3 is made up of 12 amino acids. The CDR3 sequence: CASSPSPGQQYF. The CDR3, as DNA: TGTGCCAGCAGCCCCTCGCCGGGGCAGCAGTACTTC.

This chain joins TRBV20-1 and TRBJ1-1, with 9 bases identical to TRBD1. With V trimmed by 6 bases and J by 3 bases, 8 bases remained unmatched. The germline V gene encodes CDR1 DFQATT and CDR2 SNEGSKA (reference sequence). This CDR3 contains 14 residues. The CDR3 DNA sequence: TGCAGTGCCTCTCGGGGACAGGGCTACACTGAAGCTTTCTTT. Protein product: CSASRGQGYTEAFF.

This clonotype came up many times. The chain carries TRBV21-1 and TRBJ1-2; TRBD1, as called in the table, went unchecked against the DNA. TRBV21-1 is noted as a pseudogene. The CDR3 is made up of 13 amino acids. Written as DNA, the CDR3 is TGTGCCAGCAGCAAAATCAGGGGTAGTGGCTACACCTTC. This sequence encodes CASSKIRGSGYTF.

The chain couples TRBV6-1 to TRBJ2-1; D might be TRBD1 (6 bases). Trimming left V 5 bases short and J 4 bases short, with 18 bases between. The CDR3 contains 16 residues. Germline assignment: CDR1 MNHNS and CDR2 SASEGT. CDR3: CASSPEFGTWYNEQFF. In nucleotides, the CDR3 is TGTGCCAGCAGTCCTGAATTTGGGACATGGTACAATGAGCAGTTCTTC.

The V and J genes are TRBV7-2 and TRBJ2-7; 8 nucleotides line up with TRBD2. Germline V gene lookup returns CDR1 SGHTA and CDR2 FQGNSA. The trim removed 3 bases at V and 2 bases at J, leaving 12 bases unmatched. The CDR3 spans 17 residues. This chain's CDR3 is CASSLRASGRPAYEQYF. In nucleotides, the CDR3 is TGTGCCAGCAGCTTGCGGGCTAGCGGGCGCCCGGCCTACGAGCAGTACTTC.

The table lists this clonotype with a few counts. CDR3 residues: CASSQALNYGYTF. CDR3 in DNA: TGTGCCAGCAGTCAGGCTCTCAACTATGGCTACACCTTC. The rearrangement links TRBV12-3 or TRBV12-4 to TRBJ1-2; D is unresolved. The CDR3 runs 13 residues. V was pared by 5 bases and J by 2 bases, with 9 bases between.

This clonotype was seen more than once but under ten times. The gene calls are TRBV6-2 or TRBV6-3 and TRBJ2-5; unclear D gene. CDR3 length: 13 amino acids. V lost 3 bases, J lost 5 bases, and 10 bases lay in between. Germline CDR1 reads MNHEY; CDR2 reads SVGEGT. For the CDR3, the DNA is TGTGCCAGCAGTTATGTGAGATTGGAGACCCAGTACTTC. Its translation is CASSYVRLETQYF.

This clonotype has just a few counts. The genes are TRBV19 and TRBJ2-7, with TRBD1 matching 10 bases. The V gene's germline CDR1 is LNHDA and CDR2 SQIVND (reference sequence). This CDR3 has 16 residues. V gave up 5 bases and J gave up 4 bases; unmatched junction bases: 11. The chain's CDR3 is CASSASGTGERYEQYF. Here the CDR3 DNA reads TGTGCCAGTAGTGCCTCCGGGACAGGGGAAAGGTACGAGCAGTACTTC.

This clonotype has a single count. This chain joins TRBV2 and TRBJ2-7; a weak D match, TRBD1 (5 bases). Trimming took off 7 bases at V and 3 bases at J, with 13 bases between the two ends. CDR1 is SNHLY and CDR2 is FYNNEI in the germline V gene. This CDR3 contains 13 residues. Written as DNA, the CDR3 is TGTGCCAGCACCCCGCAGGGAAACTACGAGCAGTACTTC. Its protein is CASTPQGNYEQYF.

This clonotype has at least ten counts. The chain combines TRBV7-9 with TRBJ2-1; D is ambiguous. The ends were cut back, 5 bases at V and 7 bases at J, with 3 bases in the middle. Germline CDR1 is SEHNR and CDR2 is FQNEAQ (reference sequence). The CDR3 totals 10 residues. CDR3 region: CASSPNEQFF. CDR3 DNA sequence: TGTGCCAGCAGCCCGAATGAGCAGTTCTTC.

In this sample, this clonotype turned up a few times. J is TRBJ2-5 and V is TRBV7-2; D tentatively fits TRBD1 or TRBD2 (5 bases each). V lost 5 bases to trimming and J lost 5 bases, with 18 bases between them. Per the germline V gene, CDR1 is SGHTA and CDR2 is FQGNSA. The CDR3 loop spans 15 amino acids. CDR3 in DNA: TGTGCCAGCAGCCCACTTAAGCGTTGGGGGGAGACCCAGTACTTC. Protein sequence: CASSPLKRWGETQYF.

Only a few counts were recorded for this clonotype. The chain is built from TRBV7-3 and TRBJ2-7, with a weak D call TRBD1 (6 bases). Between the trimmed V and J ends, which lost 4 bases and 9 bases, there was a span of 16 bases. CDR1 is SGHTA, CDR2 FQGTGA, per germline. This CDR3 comprises 13 residues. CDR3 amino acids: CASSYGQNDAQYF. The CDR3 DNA reads TGTGCCAGCAGCTACGGACAGAACGATGCGCAGTACTTC.

This clonotype occurred a few times. V gene TRBV6-1 combines with J gene TRBJ1-1; D call uncertain. Germline V CDR1 and CDR2: MNHNS, SASEGT. The V end was cut by 11 bases, the J end by 2 bases, with 6 bases between. The CDR3 contains 10 residues. The DNA of the CDR3 is TGTGCCGTTGTCAACACTGAAGCTTTCTTT. Translation: CAVVNTEAFF.

The table lists this clonotype with many counts. J is TRBJ2-7 and V is TRBV6-2 or TRBV6-3; maybe TRBD1 (5 bases). The germline gives CDR1 MNHEY, CDR2 SVGEGT. V was clipped by 5 bases and J by 2 bases, with 10 bases between them. There are 13 residues in the CDR3. The CDR3 loop reads CASSPWTTYEQYF. DNA for the CDR3: TGTGCCAGCAGTCCCTGGACAACCTACGAGCAGTACTTC.

This clonotype showed up just a few times. The genes are TRBV19 and TRBJ2-1; D is perhaps TRBD1 or TRBD2 (5 bases each). V gave up 3 bases and J gave up 7 bases, with 13 bases separating them. The V gene's germline CDR1 is LNHDA and CDR2 SQIVND (reference sequence). The CDR3 covers 14 residues. The CDR3 reads CASSMGTAINEQFF. In nucleotides, the CDR3 is TGTGCCAGTAGTATGGGGACCGCTATTAATGAGCAGTTCTTC.

The J gene is TRBJ2-6, the V gene TRBV7-9; D is undetermined. The V end was cut by 8 bases, the J end by 2 bases, with 7 bases between. The germline V gene encodes CDR1 SEHNR and CDR2 FQNEAQ (reference sequence). The CDR3 length is 13 residues. The CDR3 protein is CASPEPGANVLTF. The CDR3 bases are TGTGCCAGCCCGGAGCCTGGGGCCAACGTCCTGACTTTC. Full variable domain (rest looked up from reference TRBV7-9 and TRBJ2-6): DTGVSQNPRHKITKRGQNVTFRCDPISEHNRLYWYRQTLGQGPEFLTYFQNEAQLEKSRLLSDRFSAERPKGSFSTLEIQRTEQGDSAMYLCASPEPGANVLTFGAGSRLTVL.

This chain connects TRBV5-6 to TRBJ2-5; D call uncertain. The CDR3 totals 14 residues. CDR1 and CDR2 (germline): SGHDT, YYEEEE. With 0 bases removed from V and 7 bases from J, the gap between germline ends came to 13 bases. The DNA for the CDR3 is TGTGCCAGCAGCTTGGATGGACCTCCCGGGACCCAGTACTTC. It codes for CASSLDGPPGTQYF.

This clonotype was detected only a few times. The rearrangement links TRBV6-2 or TRBV6-3 to TRBJ2-3; 7 bases agree with TRBD2. The CDR3 extends over 14 amino acids. Germline CDR1 MNHEY, CDR2 SVGEGT. The trim removed 7 bases at V and 6 bases at J, leaving 10 bases unmatched. The CDR3 region is CASNGGGPSDTQYF. In DNA, the CDR3 is TGTGCCAGCAATGGGGGAGGGCCCTCCGATACGCAGTATTTT.

The chain is built from TRBV11-2 and TRBJ2-3; the D gene could be TRBD1 or TRBD2 (6 bases each). V was clipped by 5 bases and J by 6 bases, with 18 bases between them. The germline V gene encodes CDR1 SGHAT and CDR2 FQNNGV. The CDR3 length is 15 residues. The CDR3: CASSPNAGGGDTQYF. The CDR3 DNA reads as TGTGCCAGCAGCCCCAACGCAGGAGGGGGTGATACGCAGTATTTT.

In DNA, the CDR3 is TGCAGTGCTAGAGTAAGGATAGGGCTGAAATATCCCTATGAGCAGTTCTTC. This translates into CSARVRIGLKYPYEQFF. The chain recombines TRBV20-1 with TRBJ2-1; D gene ambiguous. Germline values: CDR1 DFQATT, CDR2 SNEGSKA (reference sequence). V was clipped by 1 base and J by 8 bases, with 24 bases between them. This CDR3 region has 17 residues.

CDR3 loop: CASSIRVPGLHGSYEQYF. The CDR3 bases are TGTGCCAGTAGTATCAGGGTCCCGGGACTCCACGGGTCCTACGAGCAGTACTTC. J is TRBJ2-7 and V is TRBV19, with a possible D match to TRBD2 (6 bases). Germline assignment: CDR1 LNHDA and CDR2 SQIVND (reference sequence). There are 18 residues in the CDR3. Trimming cost V 3 bases and J 1 base, with 22 bases left between them.